Listed here are 32 T cell receptor beta chains from one sample, sequenced in a study of T cells expressing NK-cell markers (dated by TCRdb to about 2020). Library preparation was by 5' RACE. The reads were generated on an Illumina HiSeq 2000. TCRdb reprocessed the reads, reporting each CDR3 protein sequence once and no DNA. The table for this sample shows about 300,000 distinct CDR3 sequences. 4% to 5% of the sample is in the top ten clones. Material for sequencing was blood T cells: a sorted CD56 or NKG2C T cell subset, CD4+ or CD8+ T cells, or bulk PBMC T cells (not recorded which). These receptors were obtained from a woman between 18 and 75 years old in good health.

V and J are TRBV5-5 and TRBJ1-3; the TCRdb call, TRBD1, lacks DNA for checking. CDR1 SGHKS and CDR2 YYEKEE come from the germline V gene (reference sequence). The CDR3 length is 15 residues. CDR3 sequence reads: CASSFRGDSGNTIYF.

This rearrangement joins TRBV25-1 to TRBJ2-3; there is no DNA to check the TCRdb D call of TRBD1. CDR1 is MGHDK, CDR2 SYGVNS, per germline. This CDR3 spans 13 amino acids. Here the CDR3 reads CASSFVEGRDRDF.

The V gene is TRBV20-1, the J gene TRBJ1-3. CDR1 is DFQATT and CDR2 is SNEGSKA in the germline V gene (reference sequence). The CDR3 is 12 amino acids. The CDR3 here is CSARDQDPPIYF.

V gene TRBV7-2 combines with J gene TRBJ1-2; TCRdb picks TRBD1, but there is no DNA to check that call. Germline CDR1 is SGHTA and CDR2 is FQGNSA. This CDR3 region has 14 residues. CDR3 sequence reads: CASSQDRGPYGYTF.

The chain has TRBV18 and TRBJ2-3; without DNA, the TCRdb call of TRBD2 cannot be checked. The germline CDR1 and CDR2 sequences are KGHSH and LQKENI. This CDR3 is built from 16 residues. CDR3 protein: CASSPSPGVGADTQYF.

The gene calls are TRBV9 and TRBJ2-5; TCRdb's D call of TRBD2 is untestable without DNA. The CDR3 runs to 17 residues. Germline-derived CDR1 and CDR2 are SGDLS and YYNGEE. The CDR3 spells CASSVVSDSGAQETQYF.

The V and J genes are TRBV6-1 and TRBJ2-6. CDR1 and CDR2 from the germline V gene are MNHNS and SASEGT. The CDR3 extends over 15 amino acids. The CDR3 here is CASRDGGTGANVLTF.

The chain uses TRBV12-3 or TRBV12-4 and TRBJ2-5. CDR3 length: 12 amino acids. The CDR3 reads CASQSLVGTQYF.

The genes are TRBV2 and TRBJ2-7; TCRdb gives TRBD1 as the D gene, but with no DNA this cannot be confirmed. Germline V gene lookup returns CDR1 SNHLY and CDR2 FYNNEI. The CDR3 loop spans 13 amino acids. The CDR3 is CASNRDRVYEQYF.

The rearrangement links TRBV29-1 to TRBJ2-5; the TRBD2 assignment by TCRdb is unverifiable without DNA. Germline values: CDR1 SQVTM, CDR2 ANQGSEA. The CDR3 covers 15 residues. The CDR3 sequence is CSVVRLAGVKETQYF.

The gene calls are TRBV11-2 and TRBJ1-1. The germline V gene encodes CDR1 SGHAT and CDR2 FQNNGV. The length of the CDR3 is 11 residues. CDR3 region: CASSFDTEAFF. Full variable domain (missing parts from reference TRBV11-2 and TRBJ1-1): EAGVAQSPRYKIIEKRQSVAFWCNPISGHATLYWYQQILGQGPKLLIQFQNNGVVDDSQLPKDRFSAERLKGVDSTLKIQPAKLEDSAVYLCASSFDTEAFFGQGTRLTVV.

J is TRBJ2-1 and V is TRBV7-9; TCRdb selects TRBD1, and the lack of DNA leaves this call unchecked. Germline V gene lookup returns CDR1 SEHNR and CDR2 FQNEAQ (reference sequence). The CDR3 runs 12 residues. The CDR3 region is CASSREEGAQFF.

This chain links TRBV6-5 with TRBJ1-5. This CDR3 is built from 15 residues. The germline gives CDR1 MNHEY, CDR2 SVGAGI. The CDR3 is CASSSLASEGQPQHF.

The V and J genes are TRBV20-1 and TRBJ2-2; TCRdb outputs TRBD2, but without DNA this stays unchecked. The CDR3 is made up of 16 amino acids. Germline-derived CDR1 and CDR2 are DFQATT and SNEGSKA (reference sequence). CDR3 sequence: CSARIGLARDTGELFF.

The chain links TRBV12-3 or TRBV12-4 to TRBJ1-6; TCRdb selects TRBD1, and the lack of DNA leaves this call unchecked. The CDR3 covers 17 residues. The CDR3 loop reads CASSLEAGTGVQSPLHF.

This sequence joins TRBV6-6 and TRBJ2-3; lacking DNA, the TRBD1 call made by TCRdb goes unchecked. CDR1 is MNHNY, CDR2 SVGAGI, per germline (reference sequence). The CDR3 consists of 12 residues. CDR3 protein: CASRAGSDTQYF.

This sequence joins TRBV12-3 or TRBV12-4 and TRBJ2-7. The CDR3 spans 12 residues. CDR3 sequence reads: CASSPRPYEQYF.

The chain is built from TRBV20-1 and TRBJ2-2; TCRdb gives TRBD1 as the D gene, but with no DNA this cannot be confirmed. Germline V lookup: CDR1 DFQATT, CDR2 SNEGSKA (reference sequence). CDR3 length: 15 residues. The CDR3 is CSARDPRGGPGELFF.

The chain has TRBV7-2 and TRBJ1-5; TCRdb outputs TRBD1, but without DNA this stays unchecked. CDR1 and CDR2 from the germline V gene are SGHTA and FQGNSA. CDR3 size: 15 residues. The CDR3 is CASSPDRGLGQPQHF.

The chain combines TRBV5-1 with TRBJ2-1; TCRdb designates TRBD1, a call that cannot be tested without DNA. CDR3 length: 14 residues. From germline, CDR1 is SGHRS and CDR2 YFSETQ. The CDR3 spells CASSLAGTGREQFF.

The chain is built from TRBV20-1 and TRBJ2-3; as DNA is missing, the TRBD2 call by TCRdb cannot be tested. Germline lookup yields CDR1 DFQATT and CDR2 SNEGSKA (reference sequence). The CDR3 is 13 residues long. The CDR3 loop is CSGQAARTDTQYF.

The chain joins TRBV5-4 to TRBJ2-2; there is no DNA to check the TCRdb D call of TRBD2. The CDR3 runs 16 residues. Germline V gene lookup returns CDR1 SGHNT and CDR2 YYREEE (reference sequence). CDR3 loop: CASSQGTRANTGELFF.

The chain uses TRBV30 and TRBJ2-7; TCRdb designates TRBD1, a call that cannot be tested without DNA. The CDR3 has 14 residues. The germline CDR1 and CDR2 sequences are GTSNPN and SVGIG (reference sequence). This CDR3 reads CAWRGRRAPGEQYF.

V is TRBV19 and J is TRBJ2-1. This CDR3 region has 13 residues. Germline CDR1 reads LNHDA; CDR2 reads SQIVND (reference sequence). CDR3 in amino acids: CASSILHYNEQFF.

The J gene is TRBJ1-1, the V gene TRBV12-3 or TRBV12-4. This CDR3 has 14 residues. The CDR3 loop reads CASSLLTLNTEAFF.

CDR3 loop: CASSQGGREGHF. The chain recombines TRBV3-1 with TRBJ2-7; TCRdb selects TRBD2, and the lack of DNA leaves this call unchecked. This CDR3 region has 12 residues. CDR1 and CDR2 (germline): LGHDT, YNNKEL (reference sequence).

The chain carries TRBV14 and TRBJ2-3. This CDR3 spans 14 amino acids. CDR1 SGHDN and CDR2 FVKESK come from the germline V gene. CDR3 residues: CASSQDYTTHTQYF.

The chain links TRBV28 to TRBJ2-1; TCRdb outputs TRBD2, but without DNA this stays unchecked. CDR1 MDHEN and CDR2 SYDVKM come from the germline V gene. This CDR3 is 18 amino acids long. CDR3: CASSFASGRAGAYNEQFF.

This chain links TRBV5-4 with TRBJ2-1; TCRdb's assignment of TRBD2 cannot be checked, as there is no DNA. Germline V gives CDR1 SGHNT, CDR2 YYREEE (reference sequence). This CDR3 contains 15 residues. The chain's CDR3 is CASSEGPSGYNEQFF.

The V gene is TRBV6-5, the J gene TRBJ2-2; TCRdb's assignment of TRBD2 cannot be checked, as there is no DNA. Per the germline V gene, CDR1 is MNHEY and CDR2 is SVGAGI. CDR3 size: 12 residues. This chain's CDR3 is CASRGPTGELFF.

The chain is built from TRBV5-1 and TRBJ2-1; TCRdb lists TRBD2, though no DNA is available to test this call. The CDR3 loop spans 15 amino acids. The germline V gene has CDR1 SGHRS and CDR2 YFSETQ. CDR3 in amino acids: CASSHGTSGADEQFF.

This clonotype counts as medium-sized by frequency. The chain has TRBV6-1 and TRBJ1-1. This CDR3 is 13 amino acids long. Germline V gives CDR1 MNHNS, CDR2 SASEGT. This CDR3 is CASSAGPLTEAFF.